The T cell receptor (beta chain) under discussion was sequenced for a study of blood T cell repertoires in COVID-19. Study-level information: Acute-phase and convalescent COVID-19 samples originated in the United States, Italy and Spain. Nucleic acid was either cDNA or gDNA, and it came from T cells, B-cell-depleted T cells, or PBMCs.

Cohort allocation depended upon clinical history that participants reported. Sequenced by immunoSEQ multiplex PCR; TCRdb stores in-frame clones only, minus some. The sample comprises approximately 240,000 clones, approximately 83% of which are singletons, and approximately 1.3% rests with the top ten. Germline V gene sequence: CDR1 LNHDA, CDR2 SQIVND (reference sequence). There are 14 residues in the CDR3. Between the trimmed V and J ends, which lost 4 bases and 3 bases, there was a span of 10 bases. Ten or more counts support this clone. Sequencing was done on a sample of PBMCs or T cells enriched from blood (not recorded which). This sequence was found in a middle-aged woman with acute COVID-19. This sequence joins TRBV19 and TRBJ1-5; possibly TRBD1 for D (6 bases). The CDR3, as DNA: TGTGCCAGTAGTAAGGGACATTCCAATCAGCCCCAGCATTTT. This encodes CASSKGHSNQPQHF.